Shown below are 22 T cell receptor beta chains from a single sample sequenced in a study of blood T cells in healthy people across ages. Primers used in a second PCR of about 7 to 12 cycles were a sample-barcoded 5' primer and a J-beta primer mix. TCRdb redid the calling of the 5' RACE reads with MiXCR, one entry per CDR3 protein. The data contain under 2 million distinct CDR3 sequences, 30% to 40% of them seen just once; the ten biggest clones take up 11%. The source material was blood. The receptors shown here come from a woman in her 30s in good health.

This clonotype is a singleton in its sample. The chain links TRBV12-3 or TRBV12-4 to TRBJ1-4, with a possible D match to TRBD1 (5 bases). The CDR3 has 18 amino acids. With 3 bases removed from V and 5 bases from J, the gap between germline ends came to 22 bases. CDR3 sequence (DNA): TGTGCCAGCAGTTTTAGGGGTCAAATGGACGGGGGGAATGAAAAACTGTTTTTT. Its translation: CASSFRGQMDGGNEKLFF.

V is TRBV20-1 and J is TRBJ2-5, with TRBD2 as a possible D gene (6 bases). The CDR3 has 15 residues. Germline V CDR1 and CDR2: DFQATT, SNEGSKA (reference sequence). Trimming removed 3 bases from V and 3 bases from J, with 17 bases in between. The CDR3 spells CSARKLHRGKETQYF. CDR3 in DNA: TGCAGTGCTAGGAAACTGCACCGGGGGAAAGAGACCCAGTACTTC.

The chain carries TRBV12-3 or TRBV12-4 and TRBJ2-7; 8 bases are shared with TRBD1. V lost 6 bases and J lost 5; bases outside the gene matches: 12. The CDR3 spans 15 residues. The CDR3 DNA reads TGTGCCAGCAGATACTCTGGCAGGGGGCTCGACGAGCAGTACTTC. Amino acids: CASRYSGRGLDEQYF.

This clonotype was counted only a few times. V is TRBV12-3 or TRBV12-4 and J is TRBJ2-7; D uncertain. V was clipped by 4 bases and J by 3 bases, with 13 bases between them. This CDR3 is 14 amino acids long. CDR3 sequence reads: CASSYDLRIYEQYF. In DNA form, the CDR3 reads TGTGCCAGCAGTTATGACTTGAGGATCTACGAGCAGTACTTC.

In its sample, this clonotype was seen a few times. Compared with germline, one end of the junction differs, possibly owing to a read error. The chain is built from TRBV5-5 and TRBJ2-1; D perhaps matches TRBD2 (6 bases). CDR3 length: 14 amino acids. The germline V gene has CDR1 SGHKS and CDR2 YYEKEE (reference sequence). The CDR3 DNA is TGTGCCAGCAGCTTAAGCGGGTCATACAATGAGCGGTTCTTC. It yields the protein CASSLSGSYNERFF. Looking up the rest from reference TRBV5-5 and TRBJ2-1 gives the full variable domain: DAGVTQSPTHLIKTRGQQVTLRCSPISGHKSVSWYQQVLGQGPQFIFQYYEKEERGRGNFPDRFSARQFPNYSSELNVNALLLGDSALYLCASSLSGSYNERFFGPGTRLTVL.

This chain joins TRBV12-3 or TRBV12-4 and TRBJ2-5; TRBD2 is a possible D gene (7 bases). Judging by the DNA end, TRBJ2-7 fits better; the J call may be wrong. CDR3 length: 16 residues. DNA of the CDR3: TGTGCCAGCAGTTTAAAGTTGAGGGGGGGCCTAGGCGAGCAGTACTTC. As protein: CASSLKLRGGLGEQYF.

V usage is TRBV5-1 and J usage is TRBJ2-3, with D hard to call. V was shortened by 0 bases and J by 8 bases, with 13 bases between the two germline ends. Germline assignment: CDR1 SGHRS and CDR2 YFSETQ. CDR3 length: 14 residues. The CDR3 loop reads CASSLVAGAATQYF. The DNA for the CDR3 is TGCGCCAGCAGCTTGGTAGCAGGAGCAGCTACGCAGTATTTT.

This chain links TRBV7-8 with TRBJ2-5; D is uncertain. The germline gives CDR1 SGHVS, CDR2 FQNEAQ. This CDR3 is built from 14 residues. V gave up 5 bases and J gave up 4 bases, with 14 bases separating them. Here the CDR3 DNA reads TGTGCCAGCAGCGTGACACTATACGCAGAGACCCAGTACTTC. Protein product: CASSVTLYAETQYF. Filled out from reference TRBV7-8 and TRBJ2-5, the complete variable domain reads GAGVSQSPRYKVAKRGQDVALRCDPISGHVSLFWYQQALGQGPEFLTYFQNEAQLDKSGLPSDRFFAERPEGSVSTLKIQRTQQEDSAVYLCASSVTLYAETQYFGPGTRLLVL.

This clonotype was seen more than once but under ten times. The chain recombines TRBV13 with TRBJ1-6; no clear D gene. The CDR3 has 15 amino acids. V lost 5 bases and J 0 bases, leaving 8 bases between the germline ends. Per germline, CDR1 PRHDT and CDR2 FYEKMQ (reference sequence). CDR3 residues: CASSPRSSYNSPLHF. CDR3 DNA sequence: TGTGCCAGCAGCCCACGTAGCTCCTATAATTCACCCCTCCACTTT.

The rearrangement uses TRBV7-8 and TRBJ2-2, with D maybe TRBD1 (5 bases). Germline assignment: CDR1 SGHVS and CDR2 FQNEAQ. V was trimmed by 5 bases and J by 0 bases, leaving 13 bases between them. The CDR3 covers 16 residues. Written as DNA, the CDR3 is TGTGCCAGCAGCCCGAGTGGGGCGGCGAACACCGGGGAGCTGTTTTTT. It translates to CASSPSGAANTGELFF.

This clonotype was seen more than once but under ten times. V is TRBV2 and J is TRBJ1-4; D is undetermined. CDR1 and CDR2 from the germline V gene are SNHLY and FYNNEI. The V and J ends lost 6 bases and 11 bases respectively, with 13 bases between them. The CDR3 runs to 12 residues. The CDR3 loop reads CASRQRATKLFF. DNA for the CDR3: TGTGCCAGCAGGCAGAGGGCCACGAAACTGTTTTTT.

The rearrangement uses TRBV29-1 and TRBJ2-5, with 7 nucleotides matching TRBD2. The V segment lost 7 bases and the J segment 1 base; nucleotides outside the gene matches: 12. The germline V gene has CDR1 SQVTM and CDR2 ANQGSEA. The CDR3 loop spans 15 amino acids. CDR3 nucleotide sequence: TGCAGCGCCCGAGATTGGGGGGGGTCCCAAGAGACCCAGTACTTC. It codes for CSARDWGGSQETQYF.

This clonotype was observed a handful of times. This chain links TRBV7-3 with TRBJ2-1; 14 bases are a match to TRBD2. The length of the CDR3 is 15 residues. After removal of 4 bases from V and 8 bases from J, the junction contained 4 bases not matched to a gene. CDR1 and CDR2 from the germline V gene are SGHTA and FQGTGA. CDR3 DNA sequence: TGTGCCAGCAGCTCCGGACTAGCGGGGGGCTATGAGCAGTTCTTC. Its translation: CASSSGLAGGYEQFF.

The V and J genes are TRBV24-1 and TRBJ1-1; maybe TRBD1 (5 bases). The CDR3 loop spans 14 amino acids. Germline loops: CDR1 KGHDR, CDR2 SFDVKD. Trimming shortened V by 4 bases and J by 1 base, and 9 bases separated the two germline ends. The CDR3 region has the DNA TGTGCCACCAGTGACGGGGCATCGAACACTGAAGCTTTCTTT. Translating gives CATSDGASNTEAFF.

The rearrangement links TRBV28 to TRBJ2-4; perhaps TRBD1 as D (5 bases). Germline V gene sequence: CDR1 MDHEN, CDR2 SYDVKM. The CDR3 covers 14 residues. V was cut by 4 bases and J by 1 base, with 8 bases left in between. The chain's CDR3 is CASSWGRAKNIQYF. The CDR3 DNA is TGTGCCAGCAGTTGGGGCCGGGCCAAAAACATTCAGTACTTC. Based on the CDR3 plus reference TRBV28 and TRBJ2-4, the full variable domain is DVKVTQSSRYLVKRTGEKVFLECVQDMDHENMFWYRQDPGLGLRLIYFSYDVKMKEKGDIPEGYSVSREKKERFSLILESASTNQTSMYLCASSWGRAKNIQYFGAGTRLSVL.

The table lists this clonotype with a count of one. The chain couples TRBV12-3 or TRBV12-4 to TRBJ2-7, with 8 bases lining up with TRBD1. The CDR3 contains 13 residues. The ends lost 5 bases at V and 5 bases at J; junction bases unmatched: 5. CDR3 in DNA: TGTGCCAGCAGTGACAGGGGTTGGGACGAGCAGTACTTC. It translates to CASSDRGWDEQYF.

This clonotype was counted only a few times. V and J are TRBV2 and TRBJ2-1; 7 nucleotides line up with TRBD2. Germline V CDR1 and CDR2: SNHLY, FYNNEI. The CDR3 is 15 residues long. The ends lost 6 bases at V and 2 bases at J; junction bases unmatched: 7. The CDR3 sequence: CASSTRETTYNEQFF. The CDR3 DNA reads TGTGCCAGCAGCACGCGGGAGACCACCTACAATGAGCAGTTCTTC.

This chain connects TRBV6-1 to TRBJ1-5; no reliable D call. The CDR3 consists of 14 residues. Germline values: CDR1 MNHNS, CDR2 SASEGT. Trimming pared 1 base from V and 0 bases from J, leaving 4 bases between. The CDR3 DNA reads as TGTGCCAGCAGTGAAGTTAATAGCAATCAGCCCCAGCATTTT. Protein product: CASSEVNSNQPQHF.

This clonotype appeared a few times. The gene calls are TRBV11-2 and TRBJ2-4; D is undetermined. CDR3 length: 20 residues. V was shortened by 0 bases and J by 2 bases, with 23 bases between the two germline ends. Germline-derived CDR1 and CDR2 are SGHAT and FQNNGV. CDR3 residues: CASSLELSLAGTASKNIQYF. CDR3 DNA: TGTGCCAGCAGCTTAGAACTAAGTCTTGCTGGAACAGCCTCCAAAAACATTCAGTACTTC.

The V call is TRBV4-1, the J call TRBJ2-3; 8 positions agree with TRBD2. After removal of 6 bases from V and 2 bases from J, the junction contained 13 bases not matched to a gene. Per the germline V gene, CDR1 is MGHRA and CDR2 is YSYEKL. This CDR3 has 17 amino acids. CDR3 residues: CASRGRRGGRDTDTQYF. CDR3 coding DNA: TGCGCCAGCAGGGGGCGTCGGGGGGGCCGCGACACAGATACGCAGTATTTT.

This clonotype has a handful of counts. In nucleotides, the CDR3 is TGCAGCGTCACCGGGACAGTATATGGCTACACCTTC. It is translated as CSVTGTVYGYTF. The J gene is TRBJ1-2, the V gene TRBV29-1, with 7 bases matching TRBD1. CDR3 length equals 12 residues. Looked up from germline, CDR1 is SQVTM and CDR2 is ANQGSEA. J lost 5 bases, V lost 6 bases, and 6 bases had no gene match. The entire variable domain, with the rest obtained from reference TRBV29-1 and TRBJ1-2, is as follows: SAVISQKPSRDICQRGTSLTIQCQVDSQVTMMFWYRQQPGQSLTLIATANQGSEATYESGFVIDKFPISRPNLTFSTLTVSNMSPEDSSIYLCSVTGTVYGYTFGSGTRLTVV.

The CDR3 is CRVQGAKETQYF. For the CDR3, the DNA is TGCAGGGTACAGGGGGCGAAGGAGACCCAGTACTTC. This chain joins TRBV20-1 and TRBJ2-5; 9 nucleotides line up with TRBD1. Germline V CDR1 and CDR2: DFQATT, SNEGSKA (reference sequence). This CDR3 is built from 12 residues.